The entry that follows covers one TCR beta chain sequence. This clone was seen repeatedly, ten times or more. It lacks a known antigen. Base qualities are not recorded, but no much larger clone differs from it by a single base. None of the patients had been given any treatment before thyroid surgery. Using T-cell receptor beta sequencing, the study looked back at clinical samples from patients collected from about 2012 to 2018. The library was obtained by PCR. The sequencer was an Illumina HiSeq 4000. High-throughput sequencing was used to profile the TCR beta-chain CDR3 region of every patient. On the study's bioinformatics: A classifier to discriminate distant-metastatic papillary thyroid cancer patients was built from CDR3 differences across clinicopathological groups. The Shannon index was used to assess repertoire diversity, and the Morisita-Horn index was used to assess tumor-blood repertoire similarity. The public sequencing data were trimmed at Q25 with fastp and processed into clonotypes with MiXCR by TCRdb, which kept only in-frame beta chains. The V and J calls and clone size are TCRdb's, not the authors'. Here the sample has about 40,000 clones; about an eighth occur a single time. The top ten clonotypes cover roughly 23% of the sample.

These data originate in a study of metastatic and nonmetastatic thyroid tumors (dated by TCRdb to 2020 to 2022). In the study overall: For patients with malignant and with benign thyroid disease, the researchers compared repertoires between peripheral blood samples and tumor or nodule tissue samples.

Results and caveats for the whole study, not just this receptor: TCR beta diversity was reported as significantly higher in malignant tumors than in benign nodules, in both blood and tumor samples.

Reading the germline V gene (reference sequence) gives CDR1 DFQATT and CDR2 SNEGSKA. The CDR3 spans 16 residues, from the cysteine through the phenylalanine. The DNA shown is the 48-base CDR3, in frame from base 1. V is trimmed back by 3 bases and J by 6 bases, and the junction contains 15 bases that no gene match accounts for. This sequence was found in a female donor with papillary thyroid cancer or a benign thyroid nodule (not recorded which). Some clones in this sample may be carry-over from other donors' samples. The sequence joins TRBV20-1 to TRBJ2-7; 9 bases in the middle match TRBD1. Material: blood. The sequenced DNA is TGCAGTGCTAGGACAGGGGGGGGAGCGGGATGGGGCGAGCAGTACTTC. It codes for CSARTGGGAGWGEQYF.